This T cell receptor (beta chain) emerged from a study of T cell responses to AZD1222 COVID-19 vaccine. General study points: Recipients of two AZD1222 doses showed rising Spike-specific TCR breadth and depth.

CDR1 and CDR2 from the germline V gene are SGHTA and FQGNSA. The CDR3 is made up of 12 amino acids. V shed 2 bases and J shed 11 bases, with 12 bases lying between them. Assay: immunoSEQ multiplex PCR; the TCRdb copy retains only in-frame clones and omits some. The top ten hold 2.5% to 3.5% of the sample, which has about 140,000 clones, more than 75% seen once. Remarks on this clone: The target antigen is unknown.

The sample was peripheral blood, taken 28 days after the second AZD1222 dose. The receptor comes from an adult who received the AZD1222 COVID-19 vaccine. V is TRBV7-2 and J is TRBJ1-1; D unresolved. In DNA form, the CDR3 reads TGTGCCAGCAGCTTACAAACTGGCCGGGCTTTCTTT. The encoded protein is CASSLQTGRAFF.